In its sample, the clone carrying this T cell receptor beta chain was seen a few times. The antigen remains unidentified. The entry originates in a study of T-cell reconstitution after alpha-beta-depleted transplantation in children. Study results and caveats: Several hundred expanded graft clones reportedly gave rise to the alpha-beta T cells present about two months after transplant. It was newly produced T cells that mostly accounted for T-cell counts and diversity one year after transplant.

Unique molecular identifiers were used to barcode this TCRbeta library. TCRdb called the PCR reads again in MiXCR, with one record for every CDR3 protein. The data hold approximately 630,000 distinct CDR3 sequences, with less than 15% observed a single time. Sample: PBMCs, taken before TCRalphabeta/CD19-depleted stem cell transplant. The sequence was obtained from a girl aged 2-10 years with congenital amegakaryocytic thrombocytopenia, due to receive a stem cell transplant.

CDR3 amino acids: CASSLWVADNQPQHF. The CDR3 DNA is TGTGCCAGCAGCTTATGGGTGGCCGACAATCAGCCCCAGCATTTT. The chain is built from TRBV7-2 and TRBJ1-5; D gene uncertain. Germline V gene sequence: CDR1 SGHTA, CDR2 FQGNSA. Trimming pared 2 bases from V and 3 bases from J, leaving 11 bases between. The CDR3 is 15 amino acids.